Below are 27 T cell receptor beta chains sequenced from a single sample in a study of monozygotic twins with inflammatory bowel disease. TCRdb reprocessed the 5' RACE reads; each CDR3 protein has one entry and no DNA is given. The sample shows approximately 420,000 distinct CDR3 sequences, and around 2.3% sits with its ten largest clones. Sequenced material: blood. The receptors here all came from a human donor with ulcerative colitis or Crohn's disease, or a healthy co-twin of an affected twin (not recorded which).

The CDR3 protein is CASIGPRDGSTGTEAFF. The J gene is TRBJ1-1, the V gene TRBV5-1. Germline V CDR1 and CDR2: SGHRS, YFSETQ. This CDR3 contains 17 residues.

The genes are TRBV7-9 and TRBJ1-2. Germline CDR1 and CDR2: SEHNR and FQNEAQ (reference sequence). This CDR3 comprises 13 residues. The CDR3 loop reads CASSVDPLYGYTF.

The chain combines TRBV10-3 with TRBJ2-7; without DNA, the TCRdb call of TRBD2 cannot be checked. The germline V gene has CDR1 ENHRY and CDR2 SYGVKD. The CDR3 contains 15 residues. The CDR3 loop is CAISERSAGWYEQYF.

The genes are TRBV27 and TRBJ2-3; no DNA is available, so the TRBD1 call from TCRdb remains unchecked. CDR1 is MNHEY, CDR2 SMNVEV, per germline (reference sequence). The CDR3 runs to 15 residues. CDR3 sequence: CATRRGDLGADTQYF.

The chain combines TRBV3-1 with TRBJ1-1. Germline V gene sequence: CDR1 LGHDT, CDR2 YNNKEL (reference sequence). The CDR3 spans 15 residues. The CDR3: CASSQAAGTGTEAFF. Full variable domain (missing parts from reference TRBV3-1 and TRBJ1-1): DTAVSQTPKYLVTQMGNDKSIKCEQNLGHDTMYWYKQDSKKFLKIMFSYNNKELIINETVPNRFSPKSPDKAHLNLHINSLELGDSAVYFCASSQAAGTGTEAFFGQGTRLTVV.

The J gene is TRBJ2-1, the V gene TRBV24-1. CDR1 is KGHDR and CDR2 is SFDVKD in the germline V gene. The CDR3 covers 14 residues. The CDR3 loop is CATSVPVSYNEQFF.

The rearrangement uses TRBV7-2 and TRBJ2-3. Germline V CDR1 and CDR2: SGHTA, FQGNSA. The CDR3 totals 13 residues. The CDR3 sequence: CASSRNLGDTQYF.

This chain links TRBV5-4 with TRBJ2-5; the D call of TRBD2 rests on TCRdb alone, since no DNA is present to check it. The CDR3 totals 14 residues. Germline loops: CDR1 SGHNT, CDR2 YYREEE (reference sequence). CDR3 protein: CASSSRGGQETQYF.

The V call is TRBV5-1, the J call TRBJ1-2; TCRdb names TRBD1, which stays unverified in the absence of DNA. CDR1 is SGHRS, CDR2 YFSETQ, per germline. This CDR3 is built from 13 residues. The CDR3 sequence is CASSWGQSDGYTF.

The V call is TRBV20-1, the J call TRBJ2-3; absent DNA, TCRdb's TRBD2 call cannot be checked. The germline V gene encodes CDR1 DFQATT and CDR2 SNEGSKA (reference sequence). The CDR3 runs to 13 residues. The chain's CDR3 is CSPAGPRTDTQYF.

This chain connects TRBV9 to TRBJ1-2; no DNA is available, so the TRBD1 call from TCRdb remains unchecked. Germline V gene sequence: CDR1 SGDLS, CDR2 YYNGEE. CDR3 length: 16 amino acids. CDR3 sequence reads: CASSPRRGTGNYGYTF. Full variable domain (rest looked up from reference TRBV9 and TRBJ1-2): DSGVTQTPKHLITATGQRVTLRCSPRSGDLSVYWYQQSLDQGLQFLIQYYNGEERAKGNILERFSAQQFPDLHSELNLSSLELGDSALYFCASSPRRGTGNYGYTFGSGTRLTVV.

The gene calls are TRBV19 and TRBJ1-2; TCRdb lists TRBD1, though no DNA is available to test this call. Looked up from germline, CDR1 is LNHDA and CDR2 is SQIVND (reference sequence). CDR3 size: 15 residues. This chain's CDR3 is CASSVDRGIAYGYTF.

V usage is TRBV12-3 or TRBV12-4 and J usage is TRBJ2-5; no DNA is available, so the TRBD2 call from TCRdb remains unchecked. The CDR3 totals 16 residues. The CDR3 loop is CASSSPLAGDTETQYF.

The chain is built from TRBV5-1 and TRBJ2-3; the D gene TCRdb calls, TRBD1, cannot be checked with no DNA. The CDR3 spans 18 residues. The germline V gene encodes CDR1 SGHRS and CDR2 YFSETQ. CDR3 amino acids: CASSLAGGNSRWTDTQYF.

The gene calls are TRBV11-2 and TRBJ2-7. This CDR3 comprises 15 residues. Per germline, CDR1 SGHAT and CDR2 FQNNGV. CDR3 in amino acids: CASSLEQGVPYEQYF.

CDR3 loop: CASSLGTGHRNEQYF. V usage is TRBV12-3 or TRBV12-4 and J usage is TRBJ2-7; the TRBD1 assignment by TCRdb is unverifiable without DNA. The CDR3 consists of 15 residues.

V and J are TRBV18 and TRBJ1-1; TCRdb designates TRBD1, a call that cannot be tested without DNA. Germline loops: CDR1 KGHSH, CDR2 LQKENI. This CDR3 is 15 amino acids long. The CDR3 sequence is CASSHSRGMNTEAFF.

The chain has TRBV5-5 and TRBJ2-7; absent DNA, TCRdb's TRBD1 call cannot be checked. Germline CDR1 SGHKS, CDR2 YYEKEE (reference sequence). The CDR3 contains 16 residues. CDR3 protein: CASSLRSTGEPHEQYF.

The rearrangement uses TRBV10-2 and TRBJ2-1. Looked up from germline, CDR1 is WSHSY and CDR2 is SAAADI. The CDR3 spans 15 residues. The CDR3 protein is CASSDGRGLLNEQFF.

The chain is built from TRBV10-3 and TRBJ2-7; the TRBD2 assignment by TCRdb is unverifiable without DNA. Germline V lookup: CDR1 ENHRY, CDR2 SYGVKD. CDR3 length: 14 residues. The CDR3 reads CAISAPLAEYEQYF.

The rearrangement links TRBV18 to TRBJ2-1; absent DNA, TCRdb's TRBD2 call cannot be checked. The germline CDR1 and CDR2 sequences are KGHSH and LQKENI. The CDR3 has 19 amino acids. CDR3: CASSPPVAKAESSYNEQFF.

This chain links TRBV6-1 with TRBJ1-1; no DNA is available, so the TRBD1 call from TCRdb remains unchecked. Germline values: CDR1 MNHNS, CDR2 SASEGT. The CDR3 has 16 residues. The CDR3 sequence is CASSPQRQLERAEAFF.

This chain connects TRBV12-2 to TRBJ2-7; TCRdb's D call, TRBD1, is unchecked because there is no DNA. TRBV12-2 is annotated as a pseudogene. The CDR3 runs 16 residues. The CDR3 is CASRPERGGISYEQYF.

The genes are TRBV12-3 or TRBV12-4 and TRBJ1-6. This CDR3 contains 11 residues. This chain's CDR3 is CASMRYAALHF.

This chain joins TRBV6-2 or TRBV6-3 and TRBJ1-5; TCRdb selects TRBD1, and the lack of DNA leaves this call unchecked. This CDR3 has 17 amino acids. The V gene's germline CDR1 is MNHEY and CDR2 SVGEGT. The CDR3 is CASSTGTAARSNQPQHF.

The chain has TRBV7-9 and TRBJ2-5; TCRdb's assignment of TRBD1 cannot be checked, as there is no DNA. In germline, CDR1 is SEHNR, CDR2 FQNEAQ (reference sequence). This CDR3 contains 16 residues. This CDR3 is CASSFERQGFQETQYF.

The chain joins TRBV6-6 to TRBJ2-1; TCRdb proposes TRBD1, but this gene call is untestable without DNA. This CDR3 contains 13 residues. CDR1 and CDR2 from the germline V gene are MNHNY and SVGAGI (reference sequence). The chain's CDR3 is CATGKWGGNEQFF.